A single sample is the source of the 27 T cell receptor beta chains below, sequenced in a study of cytotoxic CD8 clonotypes in ibrutinib-treated CLL. Libraries were prepared by immunoSEQ multiplex PCR; TCRdb keeps only in-frame clonotypes and omits some of them. The repertoire holds 58,000 or so clones, with less than 60% as singletons. Material: PBMCs, obtained after 12 months of ibrutinib treatment. The receptors here all came from a human donor with chronic lymphocytic leukemia.

This rearrangement joins TRBV5-6 to TRBJ1-3; D might be TRBD1 (5 bases). The ends were cut back, 4 bases at V and 0 bases at J, with 17 bases in the middle. Germline V CDR1 and CDR2: SGHDT, YYEEEE. This CDR3 is built from 17 residues. The CDR3 DNA reads as TGTGCCAGCAGCCGGGCGACAGCAACCCACTCTGGAAACACCATATATTTT. It specifies CASSRATATHSGNTIYF.

V and J are TRBV7-9 and TRBJ2-1; 11 bases agree with TRBD2. The CDR3 consists of 14 residues. The germline CDR1 and CDR2 sequences are SEHNR and FQNEAQ (reference sequence). V was clipped by 2 bases and J by 8 bases; unmatched bases: 2. CDR3 protein: CASSLSGLADEQFF. The CDR3 bases are TGTGCCAGCAGCTTATCGGGACTAGCGGATGAGCAGTTCTTC.

V gene TRBV2 combines with J gene TRBJ1-1; unclear D gene. The CDR3 sequence is 15 residues long. V was shortened by 4 bases and J by 0 bases, with 12 bases between the two germline ends. Germline assignment: CDR1 SNHLY and CDR2 FYNNEI. CDR3 amino acids: CASSGPGSMNTEAFF. The CDR3 nucleotides are TGTGCCAGCAGTGGACCGGGGTCCATGAACACTGAAGCTTTCTTT.

The J gene is TRBJ2-3, the V gene TRBV5-1; D gene unclear. CDR3 length equals 13 residues. The V gene lost 6 bases and the J gene lost 4 bases, with 12 bases spanning the gap. Germline loops: CDR1 SGHRS, CDR2 YFSETQ. CDR3 coding DNA: TGCGCCAGCAACCCGGTCCTGGCAGATACGCAGTATTTT. Translating gives CASNPVLADTQYF.

This clone came up a few times. V usage is TRBV29-1 and J usage is TRBJ2-5, with D possibly TRBD1 on 6 matching bases. Trimming pared 7 bases from V and 5 bases from J, leaving 20 bases between. CDR1 and CDR2 (germline): SQVTM, ANQGSEA. The CDR3 sequence is 14 residues long. The CDR3, as DNA: TGCAGCGCGACAGGACTGGCCGTGGGGGAGACCCAGTACTTC. This sequence encodes CSATGLAVGETQYF.

The chain uses TRBV15 and TRBJ2-6; D call uncertain. The CDR3 sequence is 19 residues long. V shed 1 base and J shed 0 bases, with 16 bases lying between them. CDR1 is LNHNV, CDR2 YYDKDF, per germline (reference sequence). CDR3 sequence (DNA): TGTGCCACCAGCAGAGGCCTATGGGCCAAAAACTCTGGGGCCAACGTCCTGACTTTC. It specifies CATSRGLWAKNSGANVLTF. Full variable domain (outside the CDR3, taken from reference TRBV15 and TRBJ2-6): DAMVIQNPRYQVTQFGKPVTLSCSQTLNHNVMYWYQQKSSQAPKLLFHYYDKDFNNEADTPDNFQSRRPNTSFCFLDIRSPGLGDTAMYLCATSRGLWAKNSGANVLTFGAGSRLTVL.

This clone was counted only a few times. The chain couples TRBV6-1 to TRBJ2-2; D remains ambiguous. This CDR3 region has 15 residues. The V and J ends lost 6 bases and 1 base respectively, with 12 bases between them. CDR1 is MNHNS, CDR2 SASEGT, per germline. The CDR3 protein is CASRTGLLNTGELFF. CDR3 in DNA: TGTGCCAGCAGAACCGGGTTATTGAACACCGGGGAGCTGTTTTTT.

V usage is TRBV5-6 and J usage is TRBJ2-7, with 15 bases that match TRBD2. Germline V gene lookup returns CDR1 SGHDT and CDR2 YYEEEE. Trimming removed 4 bases from V and 5 bases from J; junction bases left unmatched: 10. The CDR3 spans 17 residues. The CDR3 reads CASSRGLAGGYLHEQYF. DNA for the CDR3: TGTGCCAGCAGCCGGGGACTAGCGGGAGGATATCTACACGAGCAGTACTTC.

This clone is a singleton in its sample. The chain employs TRBV4-1 and TRBJ2-3; 10 bases fit TRBD2. CDR3 length: 17 residues. Germline assignment: CDR1 MGHRA and CDR2 YSYEKL. V trimming: 0 bases; J trimming: 2 bases; junction bases outside the gene matches: 5. CDR3 residues: CASSQDPSGGNTDTQYF. The CDR3 coding sequence is TGCGCCAGCAGCCAAGACCCTAGCGGGGGTAACACAGATACGCAGTATTTT.

The V gene is TRBV6-5, the J gene TRBJ2-1, with TRBD2 matching 14 bases. Losses at the gene ends were 5 bases for V and 8 bases for J; bases not matched to a gene: 5. CDR1 is MNHEY, CDR2 SVGAGI, per germline. The CDR3 has 15 residues. For the CDR3, the DNA is TGTGCCAGCAGTATCAGACTAGCGGGAGGGCATGAGCAGTTCTTC. Protein: CASSIRLAGGHEQFF.

The chain carries TRBV19 and TRBJ1-1; a weak D match, TRBD1 (6 bases). This CDR3 region has 14 residues. The V end was cut by 3 bases, the J end by 1 base, with 9 bases between. Germline lookup yields CDR1 LNHDA and CDR2 SQIVND (reference sequence). Here the CDR3 reads CASSITGKNTEAFF. The CDR3 bases are TGTGCCAGTAGTATTACAGGGAAGAACACTGAAGCTTTCTTT. Full variable domain (rest looked up from reference TRBV19 and TRBJ1-1): DGGITQSPKYLFRKEGQNVTLSCEQNLNHDAMYWYRQDPGQGLRLIYYSQIVNDFQKGDIAEGYSVSREKKESFPLTVTSAQKNPTAFYLCASSITGKNTEAFFGQGTRLTVV.

This CDR3 reads CASSFRGGEQYV. In DNA, the CDR3 is TGTGCCAGCAGTTTTAGAGGGGGCGAGCAGTACGTC. V is TRBV28 and J is TRBJ2-7; weak D call: TRBD1 (6 bases). CDR1 and CDR2 from the germline V gene are MDHEN and SYDVKM. The V and J ends lost 3 bases and 6 bases respectively, with 9 bases between them. The CDR3 sequence is 12 residues long.

This clone has more than one count but fewer than ten. The V call is TRBV4-2, the J call TRBJ2-5, with D possibly matching TRBD1 (6 bases). V was cut by 0 bases and J by 4 bases, with 15 bases left in between. The CDR3 loop spans 16 amino acids. Per germline, CDR1 LGHNA and CDR2 YNFKEQ. CDR3 bases: TGTGCCAGCAGCCAAGAGAATTTGGGGGCGGGAGAGACCCAGTACTTC. This codes for CASSQENLGAGETQYF.

CDR3 sequence: CAISEPTPPLAEQFF. The CDR3 nucleotides are TGTGCCATCAGTGAACCTACACCCCCGCTAGCGGAGCAGTTCTTC. The chain recombines TRBV10-3 with TRBJ2-1, with D possibly matching TRBD2 (6 bases). V was shortened by 3 bases and J by 10 bases, with 19 bases between the two germline ends. The CDR3 has 15 residues. Germline V gives CDR1 ENHRY, CDR2 SYGVKD.

This chain uses TRBV4-1 with TRBJ2-3; D remains unclear. Trimming took 3 bases from V and 2 from J, leaving 6 bases between them. This CDR3 is 13 amino acids long. Germline CDR1 and CDR2: MGHRA and YSYEKL. In DNA form, the CDR3 reads TGCGCCAGCAGCCACGCTAACACAGATACGCAGTATTTT. Encoded protein: CASSHANTDTQYF.

In this sample, this clone turned up a few times. The chain links TRBV5-1 to TRBJ1-6; a possible D gene is TRBD1 (5 bases). Trimming left V 0 bases short and J 7 bases short, with 5 bases between. CDR1 is SGHRS, CDR2 YFSETQ, per germline. This CDR3 is 13 amino acids long. The CDR3 nucleotides read TGCGCCAGCAGCTTGGAGGGGAATTCACCCCTCCACTTT. Translated: CASSLEGNSPLHF.

For the CDR3, the DNA is TGTGCCTGTTCACGGGGTCGCCAAGAGACCCAGTACTTC. Residues: CACSRGRQETQYF. The chain recombines TRBV30 with TRBJ2-5, with D tentatively TRBD2 (5 bases). V was shortened by 6 bases and J by 1 base, with 12 bases between the two germline ends. Germline V gives CDR1 GTSNPN, CDR2 SVGIG (reference sequence). The CDR3 is 13 residues long.

There are many counts of this clone. The J gene is TRBJ1-2, the V gene TRBV7-8; no reliable D call. CDR3 length equals 14 residues. V lost 5 bases and J lost 0, with 10 bases in between. Germline V gene lookup returns CDR1 SGHVS and CDR2 FQNEAQ. CDR3 protein: CASSPTPSNYGYTF. The DNA of the CDR3 is TGTGCCAGCAGCCCCACCCCCTCTAACTATGGCTACACCTTC.

J is TRBJ1-6 and V is TRBV29-1; D might be TRBD1 (5 bases). This CDR3 contains 13 residues. The V end lost 6 bases, the J end lost 6 bases, and 12 bases lay between the germline ends. Looked up from germline, CDR1 is SQVTM and CDR2 is ANQGSEA. The CDR3 sequence is CSVREGPNSPLHF. CDR3 coding DNA: TGCAGCGTCAGGGAGGGGCCTAATTCACCCCTCCACTTT.

The V gene is TRBV6-5, the J gene TRBJ2-7; 7 bases are shared with TRBD1. Per the germline V gene, CDR1 is MNHEY and CDR2 is SVGAGI. The CDR3 spans 12 residues. V shed 6 bases and J 6 bases; nucleotides not matched to a gene: 5. Written as DNA, the CDR3 is TGTGCCAGCAGGGTAGGGGGCGGCGAGCAGTACTTC. As protein: CASRVGGGEQYF.

The J gene is TRBJ2-7, the V gene TRBV7-6; TRBD2 might be the D (5 bases). Per the germline V gene, CDR1 is SGHVS and CDR2 is FNYEAQ. Trimming removed 0 bases from V and 7 bases from J, with 10 bases in between. This CDR3 has 13 amino acids. This chain's CDR3 is CASSLADGDEQYF. CDR3 in DNA: TGTGCCAGCAGCTTAGCGGACGGGGATGAGCAGTACTTC.

This clone was counted ten times or more. The rearrangement links TRBV5-6 to TRBJ1-6, with D unresolved. V dropped 5 bases and J dropped 7 bases, with 7 bases sitting between them. The CDR3 contains 12 residues. Germline-derived CDR1 and CDR2 are SGHDT and YYEEEE. The CDR3 DNA reads as TGTGCCAGCAGGGGCAGGAATTCACCCCTCCACTTT. The encoded protein is CASRGRNSPLHF.

The CDR3 nucleotides read TGTGCCAGCAGCCAAGATGACGGGGTGGGCACAGATACGCAGTATTTT. It codes for CASSQDDGVGTDTQYF. The chain recombines TRBV4-2 with TRBJ2-3; a possible D gene is TRBD2 (5 bases). The CDR3 is 16 amino acids. Trimming stripped 0 bases from V and 1 base from J, with 11 bases between. Germline V lookup: CDR1 LGHNA, CDR2 YNFKEQ.

This sequence joins TRBV11-2 and TRBJ1-2; the match to TRBD1 covers 7 bases. Germline lookup yields CDR1 SGHAT and CDR2 FQNNGV. CDR3 length equals 17 residues. Trimming took 4 bases from V and 0 from J; bases not matched to a gene: 11. CDR3 sequence: CASSSSPGTEANYGYTF. DNA for the CDR3: TGTGCCAGCAGCTCCTCCCCCGGGACAGAAGCTAACTATGGCTACACCTTC.

The chain combines TRBV6-6 with TRBJ2-1; no definite D call. CDR3 length: 12 amino acids. Germline V gene data show CDR1 as MNHNY and CDR2 as SVGAGI (reference sequence). Between the trimmed V and J ends, which lost 0 bases and 14 bases, there was a span of 11 bases. CDR3 in DNA: TGTGCCAGCAGTTACTCGGCAGGCCGAGAGTTCTTC. It yields the protein CASSYSAGREFF.

The CDR3 region is CASSSTTAETQYF. CDR3 nucleotide sequence: TGTGCCAGCAGTTCAACGACCGCGGAGACCCAGTACTTC. The chain combines TRBV27 with TRBJ2-5; D is unclear. The CDR3 is 13 amino acids. Trimming left V 4 bases short and J 5 bases short, with 11 bases between. Germline values: CDR1 MNHEY, CDR2 SMNVEV (reference sequence).

The V gene is TRBV19, the J gene TRBJ1-1, with a weak D call TRBD1 (5 bases). V gave up 6 bases and J gave up 7 bases, with 18 bases separating them. Per the germline V gene, CDR1 is LNHDA and CDR2 is SQIVND (reference sequence). CDR3 size: 14 residues. The CDR3 DNA follows: TGTGCCAGTAGGTATTCGGACACGCAGCTTGAAGCTTTCTTT. Translation: CASRYSDTQLEAFF.